One sample yielded the 27 T cell receptor beta chains listed below, sequenced in a study of T cell responses to AZD1222 COVID-19 vaccine. Profiled with immunoSEQ multiplex PCR; TCRdb holds only in-frame clones, not every one. Among over 140,000 clones listed, around 92% were seen once. Sample: peripheral blood, taken 28 days after the second AZD1222 dose. The receptors come from an adult who received the AZD1222 COVID-19 vaccine.

This chain joins TRBV7-8 and TRBJ1-1; D perhaps matches TRBD1 (5 bases). Germline CDR1 and CDR2: SGHVS and FQNEAQ. V was shortened by 3 bases and J by 6 bases, with 14 bases between the two germline ends. CDR3 length: 14 amino acids. CDR3 region: CASSFAGSRAEAFF. The CDR3 bases are TGTGCCAGCAGCTTCGCAGGGTCGCGTGCTGAAGCTTTCTTT.

The J gene is TRBJ2-6, the V gene TRBV6-5; no clear D. V was clipped by 6 bases and J by 2 bases, with 8 bases between them. Germline CDR1 reads MNHEY; CDR2 reads SVGAGI. CDR3 length: 14 residues. This CDR3 reads CASRETAGANVLTF. CDR3 DNA sequence: TGTGCCAGCAGAGAGACTGCTGGGGCCAACGTCCTGACTTTC.

This chain uses TRBV2 with TRBJ1-2; 10 positions agree with TRBD1. The CDR3 spans 14 residues. Germline CDR1 SNHLY, CDR2 FYNNEI. Unmatched junction bases numbered 2, after V lost 3 bases and J lost 4 bases. Here the CDR3 reads CASSDWDRGYGYTF. As DNA, the CDR3 is TGTGCCAGCAGTGATTGGGACAGGGGCTATGGCTACACCTTC. Filled out from reference TRBV2 and TRBJ1-2, the complete variable domain reads EPEVTQTPSHQVTQMGQEVILRCVPISNHLYFYWYRQILGQKVEFLVSFYNNEISEKSEIFDDQFSVERPDGSNFTLKIRSTKLEDSAMYFCASSDWDRGYGYTFGSGTRLTVV.

This clone has just one count. The rearrangement joins TRBV7-9 to TRBJ1-1, with TRBD1 identical over 7 bases. This CDR3 has 14 residues. V was clipped by 4 bases and J by 2 bases; unmatched bases: 4. Germline CDR1 and CDR2: SEHNR and FQNEAQ (reference sequence). CDR3 residues: CASSSTGINTEAFF. The CDR3 DNA is TGTGCCAGCAGCTCGACAGGGATAAACACTGAAGCTTTCTTT.

This rearrangement joins TRBV7-6 to TRBJ2-1; D ambiguous. Germline V CDR1 and CDR2: SGHVS, FNYEAQ. V was pared by 5 bases and J by 2 bases, with 19 bases between. This CDR3 region has 17 residues. This CDR3 reads CASSPTPQSPPYNEQFF. CDR3 DNA sequence: TGTGCCAGCAGCCCCACACCCCAAAGTCCCCCCTACAATGAGCAGTTCTTC. Together with reference TRBV7-6 and TRBJ2-1, the CDR3 gives the full variable domain: GAGVSQSPRYKVTKRGQDVALRCDPISGHVSLYWYRQALGQGPEFLTYFNYEAQQDKSGLPNDRFSAERPEGSISTLTIQRTEQRDSAMYRCASSPTPQSPPYNEQFFGPGTRLTVL.

This chain links TRBV4-2 with TRBJ1-2, with D tentatively TRBD1 (5 bases). V lost 2 bases, J lost 5 bases, and 15 bases lay in between. This CDR3 is 15 amino acids long. Per the germline V gene, CDR1 is LGHNA and CDR2 is YNFKEQ. CDR3 in DNA: TGTGCCAGCAGCCAACCGGGGCAGGGTGGATATGGCTACACCTTC. It is translated as CASSQPGQGGYGYTF.

This chain joins TRBV11-3 and TRBJ2-2; TRBD2 is a possible D gene (5 bases). Germline CDR1 SGHNT, CDR2 YENEEA. The CDR3 consists of 14 residues. V shed 0 bases and J shed 5 bases, with 7 bases lying between them. The chain's CDR3 is CASSLDRGTGELFF. The CDR3, as DNA: TGTGCCAGCAGCTTAGATCGGGGTACCGGGGAGCTGTTTTTT.

The rearrangement links TRBV18 to TRBJ2-5; 10 bases are a match to TRBD2. The CDR3 is 14 amino acids. V gave up 1 base and J gave up 4 bases; unmatched junction bases: 0. Per germline, CDR1 KGHSH and CDR2 LQKENI. The CDR3: CASSPLAGGETQYF. CDR3 nucleotides: TGTGCCAGCTCACCACTAGCGGGAGGAGAGACCCAGTACTTC.

This chain joins TRBV5-1 and TRBJ1-5; maybe TRBD1 (6 bases). Trimming shortened V by 0 bases and J by 7 bases, and 17 bases separated the two germline ends. The CDR3 runs to 16 residues. Germline assignment: CDR1 SGHRS and CDR2 YFSETQ. The DNA of the CDR3 is TGCGCCAGCAGCTTGGGTCCTTTGGGGGCGGAGCAGCCCCAGCATTTT. It specifies CASSLGPLGAEQPQHF.

This chain links TRBV7-2 with TRBJ2-5, with D perhaps TRBD2 (6 bases). This CDR3 has 15 amino acids. From germline, CDR1 is SGHTA and CDR2 FQGNSA. V lost 1 base and J 3 bases, leaving 12 bases between the germline ends. The CDR3 nucleotides are TGTGCCAGCAGCTTAGATTGGCTAGCGAAAGAGACCCAGTACTTC. Its translation is CASSLDWLAKETQYF.

The rearrangement links TRBV2 to TRBJ1-2; tentative D call: TRBD1 (6 bases). CDR1 and CDR2 (germline): SNHLY, FYNNEI. The V and J ends lost 10 bases and 6 bases respectively, with 18 bases between them. CDR3 size: 13 residues. The CDR3 DNA reads as TGTGCCATTAACACAGGGAAGGCGGATGGCTACACCTTC. Its protein product is CAINTGKADGYTF.

The rearrangement links TRBV6-5 to TRBJ2-3, with unresolved D. Germline CDR1 reads MNHEY; CDR2 reads SVGAGI. V lost 6 bases, J lost 4 bases, and 11 bases lay in between. The CDR3 is 13 residues long. CDR3 region: CASSLTGADTQYF. In nucleotides, the CDR3 is TGTGCCAGCAGCTTGACTGGGGCAGATACGCAGTATTTT.

The rearrangement uses TRBV7-3 and TRBJ2-6; the D gene is possibly TRBD1 (6 bases). V lost 7 bases and J lost 7, with 14 bases in between. The CDR3 has 14 residues. Germline V lookup: CDR1 SGHTA, CDR2 FQGTGA. CDR3 coding DNA: TGTGCCAGCACCAACAGGGCCACAGCCAACGTCCTGACTTTC. The encoded protein is CASTNRATANVLTF. Filled out from reference TRBV7-3 and TRBJ2-6, the complete variable domain reads GAGVSQTPSNKVTEKGKYVELRCDPISGHTALYWYRQSLGQGPEFLIYFQGTGAADDSGLPNDRFFAVRPEGSVSTLKIQRTERGDSAVYLCASTNRATANVLTFGAGSRLTVL.

This chain connects TRBV5-6 to TRBJ1-1; TRBD1 is a possible D gene (6 bases). The CDR3 has 17 residues. V lost 4 bases, J lost 0 bases, and 19 bases lay in between. CDR1 and CDR2 (germline): SGHDT, YYEEEE. This CDR3 is CASSATLGAEVNTEAFF. The CDR3 nucleotides read TGTGCCAGCAGCGCCACTTTGGGGGCAGAAGTGAACACTGAAGCTTTCTTT.

The J gene is TRBJ1-4, the V gene TRBV5-4; 8 bases map to TRBD1. The germline V gene encodes CDR1 SGHNT and CDR2 YYREEE (reference sequence). The CDR3 has 15 residues. V gave up 4 bases and J gave up 6 bases; unmatched junction bases: 8. CDR3 loop: CASSPTTGVDEKLFF. Written as DNA, the CDR3 is TGTGCCAGCAGCCCAACGACAGGGGTGGATGAAAAACTGTTTTTT.

The J gene is TRBJ1-1, the V gene TRBV30; D unclear. V lost 4 bases and J lost 6, with 9 bases in between. The CDR3 runs 11 residues. Germline assignment: CDR1 GTSNPN and CDR2 SVGIG (reference sequence). The CDR3 protein is CAWNSGAEAFF. The CDR3 coding sequence is TGTGCCTGGAATTCTGGGGCTGAAGCTTTCTTT.

The rearrangement uses TRBV19 and TRBJ2-6; TRBD1 is a possible D gene (6 bases). Trimming took off 8 bases at V and 0 bases at J, with 11 bases between the two ends. Germline-derived CDR1 and CDR2 are LNHDA and SQIVND (reference sequence). The CDR3 contains 15 residues. The CDR3 loop reads CASFDRSSGANVLTF. For the CDR3, the DNA is TGTGCCAGTTTTGACAGGAGCTCTGGGGCCAACGTCCTGACTTTC.

This chain links TRBV4-3 with TRBJ1-2; no definite D call. Germline V gene lookup returns CDR1 LGHNA and CDR2 YSLEER. Trimming left V 1 base short and J 4 bases short, with 13 bases between. The CDR3 consists of 15 residues. The CDR3 region is CASSQALEGFYGYTF. CDR3 in DNA: TGCGCCAGCAGCCAAGCTCTTGAAGGGTTCTATGGCTACACCTTC.

The J gene is TRBJ1-6, the V gene TRBV6-2 or TRBV6-3, with D unclear. Germline V lookup: CDR1 MNHEY, CDR2 SVGEGT. The CDR3 consists of 15 residues. Trimming shortened V by 4 bases and J by 0 bases, and 7 bases separated the two germline ends. CDR3 residues: CASSWASSYNSPLHF. Here the CDR3 DNA reads TGTGCCAGCAGTTGGGCGAGCTCCTATAATTCACCCCTCCACTTT.

This clone appeared a single time. The V call is TRBV5-5, the J call TRBJ1-1, with 9 bases matching TRBD1. V lost 4 bases and J lost 0; bases outside the gene matches: 4. Germline-derived CDR1 and CDR2 are SGHKS and YYEKEE (reference sequence). CDR3 length: 15 residues. Here the CDR3 DNA reads TGTGCCAGCAGCCGGACAGGGGAGATGAACACTGAAGCTTTCTTT. Translating gives CASSRTGEMNTEAFF.

This clone came up once. The V gene is TRBV10-2, the J gene TRBJ2-1; a weak D match, TRBD2 (6 bases). Looked up from germline, CDR1 is WSHSY and CDR2 is SAAADI. V lost 8 bases and J lost 4, with 12 bases in between. CDR3 size: 13 residues. The CDR3 coding sequence is TGCGCCAGCGAGAATCGGGGGTACAATGAGCAGTTCTTC. The encoded protein is CASENRGYNEQFF.

The table lists this clone with a few counts. V and J are TRBV19 and TRBJ2-1; 10 positions agree with TRBD2. With 5 bases clipped from V and 5 bases from J, the junction kept 6 bases outside the gene matches. Germline V gives CDR1 LNHDA, CDR2 SQIVND (reference sequence). The CDR3 loop spans 15 amino acids. The chain's CDR3 is CASSSGLAENNEQFF. For the CDR3, the DNA is TGTGCCAGTAGTTCCGGACTAGCGGAGAACAATGAGCAGTTCTTC.

The V and J genes are TRBV19 and TRBJ1-5; possibly TRBD1 for D (6 bases). Germline CDR1 LNHDA, CDR2 SQIVND (reference sequence). V lost 10 bases, J lost 3 bases, and 16 bases lay in between. The CDR3 spans 14 residues. The CDR3 region is CATAGGRSNQPQHF. CDR3 coding DNA: TGTGCCACCGCCGGGGGCCGGTCCAATCAGCCCCAGCATTTT.

This clone was observed a handful of times. The CDR3 here is CASSPPSGRTNNEQFF. The CDR3 region has the DNA TGTGCCAGCTCACCACCCAGCGGGAGGACCAACAATGAGCAGTTCTTC. The chain joins TRBV18 to TRBJ2-1; 9 bases match TRBD2. V was pared by 0 bases and J by 5 bases, with 5 bases of the junction left unmatched. Germline V lookup: CDR1 KGHSH, CDR2 LQKENI. The CDR3 is 16 residues long.

The chain combines TRBV28 with TRBJ1-1; no clear D gene. This CDR3 contains 13 residues. V lost 0 bases, J lost 1 base, and 3 bases lay in between. Looked up from germline, CDR1 is MDHEN and CDR2 is SYDVKM. CDR3 nucleotide sequence: TGTGCCAGCAGTTTATGGGGGAACACTGAAGCTTTCTTT. Protein sequence: CASSLWGNTEAFF. The full variable domain, rest sourced from reference TRBV28 and TRBJ1-1, is DVKVTQSSRYLVKRTGEKVFLECVQDMDHENMFWYRQDPGLGLRLIYFSYDVKMKEKGDIPEGYSVSREKKERFSLILESASTNQTSMYLCASSLWGNTEAFFGQGTRLTVV.

This chain links TRBV29-1 with TRBJ1-1; tentatively, D is TRBD1 (6 bases). The CDR3 spans 13 residues. Trimming removed 7 bases from V and 0 bases from J, with 12 bases in between. Germline-derived CDR1 and CDR2 are SQVTM and ANQGSEA. The DNA for the CDR3 is TGCAGCGCTGACAGGCTGATGAACACTGAAGCTTTCTTT. The encoded protein is CSADRLMNTEAFF.

V and J are TRBV29-1 and TRBJ1-5; possibly TRBD1 for D (5 bases). The CDR3 length is 14 residues. Germline lookup yields CDR1 SQVTM and CDR2 ANQGSEA. V was cut by 6 bases and J by 4 bases, with 16 bases left in between. CDR3 sequence: CSVALGRENQPQHF. The CDR3 nucleotides read TGCAGCGTCGCCCTGGGCAGGGAAAATCAGCCCCAGCATTTT.